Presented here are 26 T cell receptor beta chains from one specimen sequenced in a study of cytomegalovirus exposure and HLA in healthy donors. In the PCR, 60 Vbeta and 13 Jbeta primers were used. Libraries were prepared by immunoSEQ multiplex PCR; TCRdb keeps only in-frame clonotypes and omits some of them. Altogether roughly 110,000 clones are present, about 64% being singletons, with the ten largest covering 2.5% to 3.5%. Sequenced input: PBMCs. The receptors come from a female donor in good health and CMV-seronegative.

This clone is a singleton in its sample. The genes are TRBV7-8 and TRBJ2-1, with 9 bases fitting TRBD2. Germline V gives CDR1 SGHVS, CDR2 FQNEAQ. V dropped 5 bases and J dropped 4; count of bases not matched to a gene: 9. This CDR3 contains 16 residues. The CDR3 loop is CASSRSWTSAYNEQFF. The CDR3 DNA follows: TGTGCCAGCAGCCGAAGCTGGACTAGCGCTTACAATGAGCAGTTCTTC.

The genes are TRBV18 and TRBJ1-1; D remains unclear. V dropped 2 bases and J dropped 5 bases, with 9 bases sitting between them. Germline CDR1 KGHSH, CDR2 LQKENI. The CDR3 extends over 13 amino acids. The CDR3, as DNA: TGTGCCAGCTCACCAGGGAGGGATACTGAAGCTTTCTTT. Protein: CASSPGRDTEAFF.

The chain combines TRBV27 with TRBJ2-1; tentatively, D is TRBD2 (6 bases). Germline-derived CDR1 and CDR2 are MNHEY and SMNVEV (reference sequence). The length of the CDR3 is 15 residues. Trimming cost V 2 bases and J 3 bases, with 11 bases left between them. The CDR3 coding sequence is TGTGCCAGCAGTTTACGCGGGGCCCGCTACAATGAGCAGTTCTTC. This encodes CASSLRGARYNEQFF.

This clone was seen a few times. The CDR3 protein is CASSTRDTYSNQPQHF. CDR3 DNA: TGTGCCAGCAGCACCCGGGACACTTATAGCAATCAGCCCCAGCATTTT. The genes are TRBV21-1 and TRBJ1-5; the table's D call of TRBD1 was not tested on the DNA. TRBV21-1 is designated a pseudogene. The CDR3 covers 16 residues.

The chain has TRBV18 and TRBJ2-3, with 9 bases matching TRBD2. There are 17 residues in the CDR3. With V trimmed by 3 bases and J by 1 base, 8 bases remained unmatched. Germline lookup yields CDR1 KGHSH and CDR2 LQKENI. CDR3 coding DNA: TGTGCCAGCTCACCGACTAGCGGCCGGGGAGGCACAGATACGCAGTATTTT. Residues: CASSPTSGRGGTDTQYF.

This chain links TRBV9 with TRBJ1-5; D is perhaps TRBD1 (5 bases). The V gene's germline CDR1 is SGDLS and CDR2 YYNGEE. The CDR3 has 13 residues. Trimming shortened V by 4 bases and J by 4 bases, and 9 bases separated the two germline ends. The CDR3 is CASSWGENQPQHF. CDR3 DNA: TGTGCCAGCAGCTGGGGGGAGAATCAGCCCCAGCATTTT.

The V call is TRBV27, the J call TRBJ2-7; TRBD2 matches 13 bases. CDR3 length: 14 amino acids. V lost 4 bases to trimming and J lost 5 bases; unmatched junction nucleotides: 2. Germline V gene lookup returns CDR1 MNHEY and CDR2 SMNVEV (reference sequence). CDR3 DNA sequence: TGTGCCAGCAGTTCCGGGACTAGCGGGAACGAGCAGTACTTC. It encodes CASSSGTSGNEQYF.

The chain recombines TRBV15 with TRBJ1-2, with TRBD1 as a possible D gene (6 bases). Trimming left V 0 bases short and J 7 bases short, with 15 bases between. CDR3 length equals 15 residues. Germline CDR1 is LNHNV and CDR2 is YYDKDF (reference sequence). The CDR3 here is CATSRDRGGGSGYTF. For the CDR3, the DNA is TGTGCCACCAGCAGAGATCGAGGGGGGGGTAGTGGCTACACCTTC.

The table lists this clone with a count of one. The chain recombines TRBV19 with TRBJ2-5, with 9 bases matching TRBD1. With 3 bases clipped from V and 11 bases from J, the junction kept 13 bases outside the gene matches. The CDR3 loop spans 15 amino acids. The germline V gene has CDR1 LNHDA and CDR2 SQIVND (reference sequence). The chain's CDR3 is CASSILTGGIGEQYF. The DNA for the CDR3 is TGTGCCAGTAGTATTCTGACAGGGGGAATAGGGGAGCAGTACTTC.

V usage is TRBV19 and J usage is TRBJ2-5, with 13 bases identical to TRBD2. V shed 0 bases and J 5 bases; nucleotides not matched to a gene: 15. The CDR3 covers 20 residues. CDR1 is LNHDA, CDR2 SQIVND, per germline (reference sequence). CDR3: CASSIDPPRLAGGSYETQYF. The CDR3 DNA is TGTGCCAGTAGTATAGATCCCCCGAGACTAGCGGGAGGATCGTATGAGACCCAGTACTTC.

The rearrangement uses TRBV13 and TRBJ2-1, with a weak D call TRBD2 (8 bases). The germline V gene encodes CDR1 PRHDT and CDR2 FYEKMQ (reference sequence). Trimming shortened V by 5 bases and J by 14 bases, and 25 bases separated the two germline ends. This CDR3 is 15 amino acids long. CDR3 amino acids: CASSPYVSGIQGEFF. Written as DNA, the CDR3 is TGTGCCAGCAGCCCTTATGTTAGCGGGATCCAGGGGGAGTTCTTC.

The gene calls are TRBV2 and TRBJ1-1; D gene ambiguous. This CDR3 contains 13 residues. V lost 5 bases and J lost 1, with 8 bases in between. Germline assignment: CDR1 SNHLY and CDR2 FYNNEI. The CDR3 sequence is CASSRTSNTEAFF. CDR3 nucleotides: TGTGCCAGCAGTCGGACTTCGAACACTGAAGCTTTCTTT.

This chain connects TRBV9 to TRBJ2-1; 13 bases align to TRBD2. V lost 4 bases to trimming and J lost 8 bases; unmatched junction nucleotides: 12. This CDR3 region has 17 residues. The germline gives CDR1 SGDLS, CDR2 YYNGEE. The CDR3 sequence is CASSSRTSGSYSHEQFF. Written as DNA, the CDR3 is TGTGCCAGCAGCTCCCGGACTAGCGGGAGTTATAGCCATGAGCAGTTCTTC.

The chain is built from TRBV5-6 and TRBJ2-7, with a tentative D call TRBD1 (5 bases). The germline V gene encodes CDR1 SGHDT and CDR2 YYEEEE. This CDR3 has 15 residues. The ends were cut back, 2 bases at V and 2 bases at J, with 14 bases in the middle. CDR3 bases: TGTGCCAGCAGCTTTGGTGGGGCTCCCACCTACGAGCAGTACTTC. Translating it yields CASSFGGAPTYEQYF.

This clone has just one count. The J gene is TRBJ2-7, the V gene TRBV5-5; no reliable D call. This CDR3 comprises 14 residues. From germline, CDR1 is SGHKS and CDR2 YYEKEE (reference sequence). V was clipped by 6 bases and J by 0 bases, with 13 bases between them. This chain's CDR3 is CASTFGSHSYEQYF. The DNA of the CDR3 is TGTGCCAGCACCTTTGGCTCACACTCCTACGAGCAGTACTTC.

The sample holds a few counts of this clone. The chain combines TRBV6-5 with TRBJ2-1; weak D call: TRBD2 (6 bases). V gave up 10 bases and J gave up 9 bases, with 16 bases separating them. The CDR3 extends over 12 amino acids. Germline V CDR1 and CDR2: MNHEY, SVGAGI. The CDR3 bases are TGTGCCACCTCCACTAGCCCATCTGAGCAGTTCTTC. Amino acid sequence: CATSTSPSEQFF.

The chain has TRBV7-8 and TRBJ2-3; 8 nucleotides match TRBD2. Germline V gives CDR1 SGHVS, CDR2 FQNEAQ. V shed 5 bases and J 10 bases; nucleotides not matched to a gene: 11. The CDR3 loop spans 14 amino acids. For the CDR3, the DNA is TGTGCCAGCAGCCCCGGGGGGGTGGAATTCGCGCAGTATTTT. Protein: CASSPGGVEFAQYF.

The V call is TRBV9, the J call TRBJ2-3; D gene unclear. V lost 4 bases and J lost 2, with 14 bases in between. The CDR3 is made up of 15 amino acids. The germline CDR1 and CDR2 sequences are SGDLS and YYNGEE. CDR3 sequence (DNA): TGTGCCAGCAGCTCTACGCACGCGCTCACAGATACGCAGTATTTT. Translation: CASSSTHALTDTQYF. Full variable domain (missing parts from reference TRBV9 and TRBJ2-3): DSGVTQTPKHLITATGQRVTLRCSPRSGDLSVYWYQQSLDQGLQFLIQYYNGEERAKGNILERFSAQQFPDLHSELNLSSLELGDSALYFCASSSTHALTDTQYFGPGTRLTVL.

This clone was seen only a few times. The CDR3 spells CASSVGQGVSQPQHF. The CDR3 DNA sequence: TGTGCCAGCAGCGTGGGCCAGGGGGTAAGCCAGCCCCAGCATTTT. The chain uses TRBV9 and TRBJ1-5, with 7 bases aligning to TRBD1. In germline, CDR1 is SGDLS, CDR2 YYNGEE. V dropped 2 bases and J dropped 7; count of bases not matched to a gene: 9. CDR3 size: 15 residues.

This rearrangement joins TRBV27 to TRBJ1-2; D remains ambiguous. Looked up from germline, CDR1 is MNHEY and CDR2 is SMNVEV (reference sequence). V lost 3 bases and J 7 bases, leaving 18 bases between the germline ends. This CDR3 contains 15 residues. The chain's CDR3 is CASSFSGLGSIGYTF. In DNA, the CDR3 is TGTGCCAGCAGTTTCTCTGGGCTGGGTTCGATTGGCTACACCTTC.

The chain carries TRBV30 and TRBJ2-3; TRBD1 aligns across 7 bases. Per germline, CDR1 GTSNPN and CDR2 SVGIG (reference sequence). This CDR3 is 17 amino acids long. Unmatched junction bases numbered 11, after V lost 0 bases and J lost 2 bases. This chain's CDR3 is CAWSVKGAGPDTDTQYF. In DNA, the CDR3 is TGTGCCTGGAGTGTGAAGGGGGCGGGCCCCGACACAGATACGCAGTATTTT. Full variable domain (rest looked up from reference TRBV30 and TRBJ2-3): SQTIHQWPATLVQPVGSPLSLECTVEGTSNPNLYWYRQAAGRGLQLLFYSVGIGQISSEVPQNLSASRPQDRQFILSSKKLLLSDSGFYLCAWSVKGAGPDTDTQYFGPGTRLTVL.

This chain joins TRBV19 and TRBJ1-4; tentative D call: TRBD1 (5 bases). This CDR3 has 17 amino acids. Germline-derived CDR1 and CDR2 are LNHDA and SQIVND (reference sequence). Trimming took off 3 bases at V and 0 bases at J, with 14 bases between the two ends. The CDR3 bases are TGTGCCAGTAGTATGAGTCGGGACTCTGCAACTAATGAAAAACTGTTTTTT. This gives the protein CASSMSRDSATNEKLFF.

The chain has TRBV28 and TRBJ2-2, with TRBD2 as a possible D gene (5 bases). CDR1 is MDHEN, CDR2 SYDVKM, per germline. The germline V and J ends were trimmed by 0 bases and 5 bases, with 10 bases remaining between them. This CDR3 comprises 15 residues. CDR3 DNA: TGTGCCAGCAGTTTATGGACGCGAGGGACCGGGGAGCTGTTTTTT. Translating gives CASSLWTRGTGELFF.

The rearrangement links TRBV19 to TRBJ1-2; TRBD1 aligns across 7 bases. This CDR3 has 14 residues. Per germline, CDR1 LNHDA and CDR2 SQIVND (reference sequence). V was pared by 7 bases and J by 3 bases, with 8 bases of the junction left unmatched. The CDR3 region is CASTLDRDHYGYTF. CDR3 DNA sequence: TGTGCCAGTACCCTCGACAGGGACCACTATGGCTACACCTTC.

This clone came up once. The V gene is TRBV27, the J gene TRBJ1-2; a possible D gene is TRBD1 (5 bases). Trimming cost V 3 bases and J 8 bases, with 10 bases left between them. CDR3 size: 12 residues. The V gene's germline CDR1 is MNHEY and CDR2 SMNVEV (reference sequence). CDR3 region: CASSFIGGGYTF. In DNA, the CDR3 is TGTGCCAGCAGTTTTATCGGGGGAGGCTACACCTTC.

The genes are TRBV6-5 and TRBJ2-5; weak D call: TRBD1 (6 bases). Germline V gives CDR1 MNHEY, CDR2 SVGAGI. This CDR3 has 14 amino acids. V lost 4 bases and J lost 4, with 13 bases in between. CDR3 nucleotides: TGTGCCAGCAGTTGGTGGGGGCAAGGAGAGACCCAGTACTTC. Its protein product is CASSWWGQGETQYF.